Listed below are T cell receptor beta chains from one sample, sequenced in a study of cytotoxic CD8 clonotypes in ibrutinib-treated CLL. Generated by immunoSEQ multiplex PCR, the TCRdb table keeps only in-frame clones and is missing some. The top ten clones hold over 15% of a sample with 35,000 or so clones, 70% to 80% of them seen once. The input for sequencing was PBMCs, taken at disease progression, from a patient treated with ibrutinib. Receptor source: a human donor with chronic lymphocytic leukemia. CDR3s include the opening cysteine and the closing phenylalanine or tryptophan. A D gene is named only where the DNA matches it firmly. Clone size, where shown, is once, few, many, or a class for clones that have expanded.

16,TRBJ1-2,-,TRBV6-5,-,CASSYSFQGGGYGYTF,TGTGCCAGCAGTTACTCGTTTCAGGGAGGGGGCTATGGCTACACCTTC
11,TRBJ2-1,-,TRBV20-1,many,CSAGHRNEQFF,TGCAGTGCTGGACATAGAAATGAGCAGTTCTTC
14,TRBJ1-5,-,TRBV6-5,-,CASSWDTINQPQHF,TGTGCCAGCAGTTGGGACACAATCAATCAGCCCCAGCATTTT
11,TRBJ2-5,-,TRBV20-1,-,CSVGRAGTQYF,TGCAGTGTTGGACGGGCGGGGACCCAGTACTTC
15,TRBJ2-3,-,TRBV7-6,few,CASSLTTRGTDTQYF,TGTGCCAGCAGCCTTACCACGAGAGGGACAGATACGCAGTATTTT
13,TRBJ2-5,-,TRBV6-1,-,CASSEGGVWAQYF,TGTGCCAGCAGTGAAGGAGGAGTATGGGCCCAGTACTTC
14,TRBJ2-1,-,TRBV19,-,CASSPAGSYNEQFF,TGTGCCAGTAGTCCGGCAGGGTCCTACAATGAGCAGTTCTTC
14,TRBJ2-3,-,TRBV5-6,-,CASSLVNPQSTQYF,TGTGCCAGCAGCTTGGTGAACCCTCAGAGTACGCAGTATTTT
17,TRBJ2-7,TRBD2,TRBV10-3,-,CAISDPRPTGGRYEQYF,TGTGCCATCAGTGACCCTCGCCCAACGGGGGGGAGGTACGAGCAGTACTTC
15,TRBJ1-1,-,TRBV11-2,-,CASSLGARTKSGAFF,TGTGCCAGCAGCTTGGGAGCCCGGACAAAGAGTGGAGCTTTCTTT
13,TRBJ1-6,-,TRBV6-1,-,CASRVAENSPLHF,TGTGCCAGCAGGGTGGCCGAAAATTCACCCCTCCACTTT
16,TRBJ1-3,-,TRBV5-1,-,CASSLTDPSSGNTIYF,TGCGCCAGCAGCTTGACGGACCCAAGCTCTGGAAACACCATATATTTT
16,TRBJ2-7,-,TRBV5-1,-,CAKLRKGRPSQDEQYF,TGCGCCAAACTGAGAAAGGGCAGGCCATCCCAAGACGAGCAGTACTTC
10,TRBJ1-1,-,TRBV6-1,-,CASRGGEAFF,TGTGCCAGCAGGGGCGGTGAAGCTTTCTTT
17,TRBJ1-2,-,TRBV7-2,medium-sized,CASSLSAAGGPLLGYTF,TGTGCCAGCAGCTTATCCGCTGCGGGGGGCCCCTTATTAGGCTACACCTTC
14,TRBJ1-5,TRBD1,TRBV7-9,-,CASSTGTGFQPQHF,TGTGCCAGCAGTACCGGGACAGGGTTTCAGCCCCAGCATTTT
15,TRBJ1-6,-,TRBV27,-,CASSLSYGDNSPLHF,TGTGCCAGCAGTTTATCGTACGGGGATAATTCACCCCTCCACTTT
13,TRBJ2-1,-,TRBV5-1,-,CASSLGAYNEQFF,TGCGCCAGCAGCTTGGGGGCCTACAATGAGCAGTTCTTC
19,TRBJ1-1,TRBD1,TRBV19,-,CASSIISVPLTGAGTEAFF,TGTGCCAGTAGTATCATCTCCGTCCCCCTAACAGGGGCGGGCACTGAAGCTTTCTTT
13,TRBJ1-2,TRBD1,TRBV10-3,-,CAISAGQGSGYTF,TGTGCCATCAGTGCAGGACAGGGGTCTGGCTACACCTTC
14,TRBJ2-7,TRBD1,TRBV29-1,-,CSVVQRDRGYEQYF,TGCAGCGTTGTCCAACGGGACAGGGGTTACGAGCAGTACTTC
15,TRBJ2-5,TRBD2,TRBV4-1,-,CASSRPRSGVETQYF,TGCGCCAGCAGCCGCCCGAGGAGCGGGGTGGAGACCCAGTACTTC
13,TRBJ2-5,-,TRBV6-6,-,CASRFEYQETQYF,TGTGCCAGCAGATTCGAGTACCAAGAGACCCAGTACTTC
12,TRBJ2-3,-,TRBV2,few,CASSAATDTQYF,TGTGCCAGCAGTGCCGCCACAGATACGCAGTATTTT
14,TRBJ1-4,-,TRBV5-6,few,CASSLQTRGEKLFF,TGTGCCAGCAGCTTGCAAACCCGGGGTGAAAAACTGTTTTTT
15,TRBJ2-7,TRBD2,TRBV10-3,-,CAISDLAGGLGEQYF,TGTGCCATCAGTGATCTCGCGGGGGGCTTGGGCGAGCAGTACTTC
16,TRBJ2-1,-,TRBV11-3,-,CASSPLFGREINEQFF,TGTGCCAGCAGCCCACTGTTTGGCAGGGAGATCAATGAGCAGTTCTTC
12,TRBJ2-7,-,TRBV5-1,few,CASSGDGYEQYF,TGCGCCAGCAGCGGGGACGGTTACGAGCAGTACTTC
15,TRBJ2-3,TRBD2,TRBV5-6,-,CAASPPGGSTDTQYF,TGTGCCGCCAGCCCCCCGGGGGGGAGCACAGATACGCAGTATTTT
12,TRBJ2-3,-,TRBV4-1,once,CASSQDYGTQYF,TGCGCCAGCAGCCAAGATTACGGGACGCAGTATTTT
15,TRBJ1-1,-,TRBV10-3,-,CAISGGGAGDTEAFF,TGTGCCATCAGCGGCGGGGGGGCCGGGGACACTGAAGCTTTCTTT
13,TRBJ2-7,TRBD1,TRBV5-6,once,CASSRFGQDEQYF,TGTGCCAGCAGCAGATTTGGACAGGACGAGCAGTACTTC